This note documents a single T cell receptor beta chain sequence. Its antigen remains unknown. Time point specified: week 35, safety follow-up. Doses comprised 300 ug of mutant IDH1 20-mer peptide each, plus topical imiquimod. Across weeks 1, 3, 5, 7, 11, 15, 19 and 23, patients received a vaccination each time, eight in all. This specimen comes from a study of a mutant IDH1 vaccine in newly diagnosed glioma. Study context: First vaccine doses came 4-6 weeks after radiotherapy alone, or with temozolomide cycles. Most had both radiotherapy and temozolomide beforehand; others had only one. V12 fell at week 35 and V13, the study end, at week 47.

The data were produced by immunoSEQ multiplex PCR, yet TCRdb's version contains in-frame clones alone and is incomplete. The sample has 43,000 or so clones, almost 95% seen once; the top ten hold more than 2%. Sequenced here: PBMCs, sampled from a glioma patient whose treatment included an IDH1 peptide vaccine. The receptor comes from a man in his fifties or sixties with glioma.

The CDR3 here is CSALQETQYF. CDR3 DNA: TGCAGTGCTCTTCAAGAGACCCAGTACTTC. The chain is built from TRBV20-1 and TRBJ2-5; D not certain. Trimming stripped 5 bases from V and 2 bases from J, with 3 bases between. Germline loops: CDR1 DFQATT, CDR2 SNEGSKA (reference sequence). This CDR3 has 10 amino acids.